These 30 T cell receptor beta chains came from one sample sequenced in a study of T cells in Graves' hyperthyroidism and ophthalmopathy. Researchers amplified the TCR beta CDR3 regions from RNA transcripts. The TCR CDR3 was amplified in a first-round RT-PCR using the HTBI primer set. TCRdb processed the multiplex PCR reads anew with MiXCR; each CDR3 protein has one entry. The sample has around 250,000 distinct CDR3 sequences; approximately 25% are singletons. Input material: blood. Receptors originate from a woman aged 40 to 50 with Graves' ophthalmopathy.

This clonotype was seen many times. The CDR3 nucleotides read TGTGCCACCCGGGGTTCTGGAAACACCATATATTTT. Translated, it gives CATRGSGNTIYF. The rearrangement uses TRBV15 and TRBJ1-3, with D unresolved. The CDR3 has 12 residues. Germline lookup yields CDR1 LNHNV and CDR2 YYDKDF (reference sequence). Trimming took 8 bases from V and 1 from J, leaving 6 bases between them. Looking up the rest from reference TRBV15 and TRBJ1-3 gives the full variable domain: DAMVIQNPRYQVTQFGKPVTLSCSQTLNHNVMYWYQQKSSQAPKLLFHYYDKDFNNEADTPDNFQSRRPNTSFCFLDIRSPGLGDTAMYLCATRGSGNTIYFGEGSWLTVV.

This clonotype was recorded many times. The chain uses TRBV12-3 or TRBV12-4 and TRBJ2-7; 8 bases map to TRBD1. The CDR3 is made up of 14 amino acids. Trimming removed 6 bases from V and 3 bases from J; junction bases left unmatched: 7. The CDR3 is CASRTGQGDYEQYF. For the CDR3, the DNA is TGTGCCAGCAGAACTGGACAGGGTGACTACGAGCAGTACTTC.

The chain links TRBV2 to TRBJ2-2; D is uncertain. CDR1 and CDR2 from the germline V gene are SNHLY and FYNNEI. The V gene lost 3 bases and the J gene lost 4 bases, with 6 bases spanning the gap. CDR3 size: 13 residues. CDR3 nucleotide sequence: TGTGCCAGCAGTGAGTGGGGCACCGGGGAGCTGTTTTTT. It specifies CASSEWGTGELFF.

The genes are TRBV6-2 or TRBV6-3 and TRBJ1-2; D gene ambiguous. The V gene's germline CDR1 is MNHEY and CDR2 SVGEGT. CDR3 length equals 12 residues. The V end was cut by 4 bases, the J end by 4 bases, with 7 bases between. CDR3 protein: CASSSRAYGYTF. The CDR3 DNA reads TGTGCCAGCAGTTCCCGAGCCTATGGCTACACCTTC.

The genes are TRBV2 and TRBJ2-7; TRBD2 matches at 7 bases. Germline V CDR1 and CDR2: SNHLY, FYNNEI. The CDR3 has 13 residues. The J segment lost 0 bases and the V segment lost 8 bases, leaving 4 bases of the junction unmatched. CDR3 loop: CASGTIHSYEQYF. CDR3 nucleotides: TGTGCCAGCGGGACTATACACTCCTACGAGCAGTACTTC.

This clonotype was detected many times. The chain recombines TRBV29-1 with TRBJ2-5; TRBD1 matches 9 bases. J was trimmed by 8 bases and V by 4 bases; bases with no gene match: 11. This CDR3 contains 14 residues. CDR1 and CDR2 (germline): SQVTM, ANQGSEA. As DNA, the CDR3 is TGCAGCGTTGTTCTCGGACAGGGGATAGGAACCCAGTACTTC. Residues: CSVVLGQGIGTQYF.

This clonotype has just one count. The V gene is TRBV12-5, the J gene TRBJ2-5; TRBD1 matches 10 bases. After removal of 10 bases from V and 5 bases from J, the junction contained 10 bases not matched to a gene. CDR1 and CDR2 (germline): LGHNT, FRNRAP. CDR3 length: 14 residues. The CDR3 DNA sequence: TGTGCTACTATGACTGGGACAGGGGTGGAGACCCAGTACTTC. As protein: CATMTGTGVETQYF.

This clonotype was detected many times. The CDR3 region has the DNA TGTGCCAGCAGCCGTCCAGGGGACTCCAAAAACATTCAGTACTTC. Its protein is CASSRPGDSKNIQYF. The V call is TRBV5-5, the J call TRBJ2-4, with D perhaps given as TRBD1 or TRBD2 (6 bases each). Germline CDR1 reads SGHKS; CDR2 reads YYEKEE (reference sequence). Deletions cut 4 bases from V and 2 bases from J, with 13 bases between. This CDR3 has 15 amino acids. Based on the CDR3 plus reference TRBV5-5 and TRBJ2-4, the full variable domain is DAGVTQSPTHLIKTRGQQVTLRCSPISGHKSVSWYQQVLGQGPQFIFQYYEKEERGRGNFPDRFSARQFPNYSSELNVNALLLGDSALYLCASSRPGDSKNIQYFGAGTRLSVL.

In its sample, this clonotype was seen many times. The chain has TRBV28 and TRBJ2-4, with TRBD1 as a possible D gene (5 bases). CDR1 is MDHEN and CDR2 is SYDVKM in the germline V gene. The CDR3 extends over 13 amino acids. Trimming took off 2 bases at V and 9 bases at J, with 11 bases between the two ends. CDR3 protein: CASSLGTGGIQYF. CDR3 nucleotide sequence: TGTGCCAGCAGTTTAGGTACAGGCGGCATTCAGTACTTC.

This clonotype was recorded many times. This rearrangement joins TRBV28 to TRBJ1-5; D not resolved. Germline values: CDR1 MDHEN, CDR2 SYDVKM. The CDR3 extends over 12 amino acids. The ends were cut back, 8 bases at V and 4 bases at J, with 9 bases in the middle. The CDR3 bases are TGTGCCAGCGTATCTGGGAATCAGCCCCAGCATTTT. It yields the protein CASVSGNQPQHF.

This clonotype was observed a few times. The rearrangement links TRBV7-9 to TRBJ2-7, with D possibly TRBD1 on 5 matching bases. CDR3 length equals 14 residues. With 0 bases removed from V and 3 bases from J, the gap between germline ends came to 9 bases. Germline V gives CDR1 SEHNR, CDR2 FQNEAQ (reference sequence). The CDR3 DNA follows: TGTGCCAGCAGCTTAGCTGGGGCGTGCTACGAGCAGTACTTC. It encodes CASSLAGACYEQYF. The whole variable domain, remainder taken from reference TRBV7-9 and TRBJ2-7, is DTGVSQNPRHKITKRGQNVTFRCDPISEHNRLYWYRQTLGQGPEFLTYFQNEAQLEKSRLLSDRFSAERPKGSFSTLEIQRTEQGDSAMYLCASSLAGACYEQYFGPGTRLTVT.

Note on this clonotype: This may arise from a read error, as a much more abundant clone is one base away. The chain combines TRBV6-4 with TRBJ2-2; D is possibly TRBD1 (5 bases). The germline gives CDR1 MRHNA, CDR2 SNTAGT. V lost 2 bases to trimming and J lost 1 base, with 8 bases between them. The CDR3 contains 15 residues. Here the CDR3 DNA reads TGTGCCAGCAGTGACGGGGCGGTGAACACCGGGGAGCTGTTTTTT. This gives the protein CASSDGAVNTGELFF.

Remarks on this clonotype: A read error may be the cause here, since a much bigger clone is one base away. The V and J genes are TRBV12-3 or TRBV12-4 and TRBJ2-1; D is unresolved. V dropped 3 bases and J dropped 2 bases, with 14 bases sitting between them. The CDR3 is made up of 16 amino acids. CDR3 coding DNA: TGTGCCAGCAGTTTTCCCAATGGCCTAGCCTACAATGAGCAGTTCTTC. Translated: CASSFPNGLAYNEQFF.

This clonotype appeared many times. The J gene is TRBJ2-7, the V gene TRBV29-1; no definite D call. V was cut by 2 bases and J by 1 base, with 3 bases left in between. The germline V gene has CDR1 SQVTM and CDR2 ANQGSEA. This CDR3 is built from 11 residues. CDR3 region: CSVEQSYEQYF. In DNA, the CDR3 is TGCAGCGTTGAACAGTCCTACGAGCAGTACTTC.

This clonotype has ten or more counts. The chain carries TRBV20-1 and TRBJ2-6; TRBD1 matches at 8 bases. The CDR3 sequence is 15 residues long. Per germline, CDR1 DFQATT and CDR2 SNEGSKA (reference sequence). V was pared by 3 bases and J by 3 bases, with 4 bases of the junction left unmatched. The CDR3 sequence is CSASTRGLGANVLTF. CDR3 nucleotide sequence: TGCAGTGCTAGTACCAGGGGGCTTGGGGCCAACGTCCTGACTTTC.

This clonotype occurred many times. The chain uses TRBV12-3 or TRBV12-4 and TRBJ1-5; D is unclear. The CDR3 extends over 14 amino acids. The V end was cut by 3 bases, the J end by 4 bases, with 10 bases between. CDR3 amino acids: CASSLEAGNQPQHF. The CDR3 DNA follows: TGTGCCAGCAGTTTGGAGGCGGGAAATCAGCCCCAGCATTTT.

At least ten counts were recorded for this clonotype. The chain is built from TRBV6-5 and TRBJ2-7; 12 bases agree with TRBD2. CDR3 length: 14 amino acids. V was pared by 4 bases and J by 5 bases, with 3 bases of the junction left unmatched. Looked up from germline, CDR1 is MNHEY and CDR2 is SVGAGI. The CDR3 loop reads CASSWGLAGHEQYF. The CDR3 bases are TGTGCCAGCAGTTGGGGACTAGCGGGCCACGAGCAGTACTTC.

Remarks on this clonotype: A single base separates this from a much larger clone, so it may be a read error. The rearrangement uses TRBV3-1 and TRBJ1-1, with 7 bases fitting TRBD1. This CDR3 contains 16 residues. Germline values: CDR1 LGHDT, CDR2 YNNKEL (reference sequence). This CDR3 is CASSQDMAAGGTEALF. CDR3 in DNA: TGTGCCAGCAGCCAAGATATGGCTGCAGGGGGAACTGAAGCTCTCTTT. The whole variable domain, remainder taken from reference TRBV3-1 and TRBJ1-1, is DTAVSQTPKYLVTQMGNDKSIKCEQNLGHDTMYWYKQDSKKFLKIMFSYNNKELIINETVPNRFSPKSPDKAHLNLHINSLELGDSAVYFCASSQDMAAGGTEALFGQGTRLTVV.

This clonotype was detected ten times or more. The V gene is TRBV4-1, the J gene TRBJ2-3, with TRBD2 matching 10 bases. The ends lost 0 bases at V and 0 bases at J; junction bases unmatched: 3. CDR1 MGHRA and CDR2 YSYEKL come from the germline V gene. The CDR3 has 17 residues. The CDR3 region is CASSQDLTSGSTDTQYF. Written as DNA, the CDR3 is TGCGCCAGCAGCCAAGACCTGACTAGCGGGAGCACAGATACGCAGTATTTT.

This clonotype was observed at least ten times. The rearrangement uses TRBV5-1 and TRBJ2-7; 11 nucleotides agree with TRBD2. The CDR3 spans 18 residues. Germline V gene data show CDR1 as SGHRS and CDR2 as YFSETQ. V shed 2 bases and J 6 bases; nucleotides not matched to a gene: 16. As DNA, the CDR3 is TGCGCCAGCAGCTTAAGGCTAGCGGGAGGAGGGGTCCGCGGCGAGCAGTACTTC. Its translation: CASSLRLAGGGVRGEQYF.

This clonotype was picked up a small number of times. This may arise from a read error, as a much more abundant clone is one base away. The CDR3 ends on some other residue instead of the conserved phenylalanine or tryptophan, so this is likely a read error. The chain has TRBV7-9 and TRBJ1-2; D perhaps matches TRBD1 (5 bases). The CDR3 runs 14 residues. The V end was cut by 10 bases, the J end by 3 bases, with 18 bases between. Per the germline V gene, CDR1 is SEHNR and CDR2 is FQNEAQ (reference sequence). The CDR3 DNA follows: TGTGCCATCGAGATCATGGGGGGGGACTATGGCTACACCTCC. Translating gives CAIEIMGGDYGYTS.

The table lists this clonotype with many counts. The chain links TRBV27 to TRBJ1-5; tentative D call: TRBD1 (5 bases). Germline values: CDR1 MNHEY, CDR2 SMNVEV (reference sequence). The CDR3 is 14 residues long. V dropped 10 bases and J dropped 9 bases, with 22 bases sitting between them. The CDR3 nucleotides are TGTGCCACCAAGAAGGGGACCCTAGATGGGCCCCAGCATTTT. Translating gives CATKKGTLDGPQHF.

The V call is TRBV11-2, the J call TRBJ2-2, with a weak D call TRBD2 (6 bases). This CDR3 contains 16 residues. V dropped 1 base and J dropped 4 bases, with 13 bases sitting between them. The germline V gene has CDR1 SGHAT and CDR2 FQNNGV. The CDR3 DNA is TGTGCCAGCAGCTTAGGGTTTAGCGGTGTCACCGGGGAGCTGTTTTTT. This translates into CASSLGFSGVTGELFF. Using reference TRBV11-2 and TRBJ2-2 for the parts outside the CDR3, the full variable domain is EAGVAQSPRYKIIEKRQSVAFWCNPISGHATLYWYQQILGQGPKLLIQFQNNGVVDDSQLPKDRFSAERLKGVDSTLKIQPAKLEDSAVYLCASSLGFSGVTGELFFGEGSRLTVL.

The chain recombines TRBV12-3 or TRBV12-4 with TRBJ2-5, with D uncertain. V was cut by 5 bases and J by 5 bases, with 6 bases left in between. CDR3 size: 11 residues. The CDR3 spells CASSVVETQYF. DNA of the CDR3: TGTGCCAGCAGTGTGGTGGAGACCCAGTACTTC.

This clonotype was seen repeatedly, ten times or more. The chain links TRBV6-5 to TRBJ2-7; 8 bases are a match to TRBD2. The germline V gene has CDR1 MNHEY and CDR2 SVGAGI. The V segment lost 2 bases and the J segment 6 bases; nucleotides outside the gene matches: 9. This CDR3 has 15 residues. In DNA, the CDR3 is TGTGCCAGCAGTTACGGAGGAGGTAGCGGGACCGAGCAGTACTTC. Amino acid sequence: CASSYGGGSGTEQYF.

This clonotype was found many times. The chain uses TRBV4-1 and TRBJ1-2; the D is unclear. Germline-derived CDR1 and CDR2 are MGHRA and YSYEKL. This CDR3 contains 17 residues. With 1 base removed from V and 3 bases from J, the gap between germline ends came to 18 bases. CDR3 coding DNA: TGCGCCAGCAGCCAAGGTAGGATCCGGCAAGGACACTATGGCTACACCTTC. Its protein is CASSQGRIRQGHYGYTF.

At least ten counts were recorded for this clonotype. The rearrangement joins TRBV10-1 to TRBJ2-2; no reliable D call. Looked up from germline, CDR1 is WNHNN and CDR2 is SYGVQD (reference sequence). The CDR3 length is 12 residues. V shed 8 bases and J shed 6 bases, with 10 bases lying between them. For the CDR3, the DNA is TGCGCCAGCGGGATCGGGTCCGGGGAGCTGTTTTTT. This codes for CASGIGSGELFF.

The chain joins TRBV24-1 to TRBJ1-5, with 7 bases that match TRBD1. Germline lookup yields CDR1 KGHDR and CDR2 SFDVKD. V shed 7 bases, J shed 3 bases, and the junction held 2 bases outside the gene matches. This CDR3 contains 13 residues. The CDR3 is CATRGGPNQPQHF. The CDR3 DNA follows: TGTGCCACCAGAGGGGGCCCCAATCAGCCCCAGCATTTT.

This clonotype has just a few counts. The rearrangement links TRBV19 to TRBJ2-1; D possibly matches TRBD1 or TRBD2 (5 bases each). Germline values: CDR1 LNHDA, CDR2 SQIVND (reference sequence). The CDR3 is 15 amino acids. V was shortened by 8 bases and J by 4 bases, with 18 bases between the two germline ends. The CDR3 sequence is CASRAGDGSYNEQFF. CDR3 nucleotide sequence: TGTGCCAGTCGCGCCGGGGACGGATCATACAATGAGCAGTTCTTC.

V and J are TRBV12-5 and TRBJ2-5; D ambiguous. Germline CDR1 LGHNT, CDR2 FRNRAP. The ends were cut back, 1 base at V and 4 bases at J, with 7 bases in the middle. This CDR3 contains 13 residues. This chain's CDR3 is CASGLGEGETQYF. Here the CDR3 DNA reads TGTGCTAGTGGTTTGGGCGAAGGAGAGACCCAGTACTTC.